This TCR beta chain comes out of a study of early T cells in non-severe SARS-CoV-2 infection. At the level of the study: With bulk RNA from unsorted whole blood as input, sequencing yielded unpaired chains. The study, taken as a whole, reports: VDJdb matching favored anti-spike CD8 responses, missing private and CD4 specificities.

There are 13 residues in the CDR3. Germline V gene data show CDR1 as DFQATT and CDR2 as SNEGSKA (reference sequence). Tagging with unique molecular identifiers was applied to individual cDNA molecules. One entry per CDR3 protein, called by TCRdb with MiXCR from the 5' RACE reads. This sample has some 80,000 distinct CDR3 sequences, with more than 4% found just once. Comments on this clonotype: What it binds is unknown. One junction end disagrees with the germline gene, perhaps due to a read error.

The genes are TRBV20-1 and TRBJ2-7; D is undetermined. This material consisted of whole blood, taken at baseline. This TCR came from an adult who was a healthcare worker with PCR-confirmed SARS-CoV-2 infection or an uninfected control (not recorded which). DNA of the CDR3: TGCATTGCTAGAGCTCAGTTCTCATACGAGCAGTACTTC. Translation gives CIARAQFSYEQYF.